Here is one T cell receptor (beta chain) with its context. The data stem from a study of blood T cell repertoires in COVID-19. Background on the study: Italy, Spain and the United States were the sources of the convalescent and acute COVID-19 samples. From T cells, B-cell-depleted T cells, or PBMCs came the material, which was cDNA or gDNA.

Sequencing used immunoSEQ multiplex PCR; TCRdb keeps in-frame clones, though not all of them. The repertoire holds 270,000 or so clones, with around 89% as singletons. The CDR3 spans 15 residues. The V end lost 4 bases, the J end lost 2 bases, and 14 bases lay between the germline ends. Germline CDR1 LGHDT, CDR2 YNNKEL (reference sequence). The chain carries TRBV3-1 (or the pseudogene TRBV3-2) and TRBJ1-2; tentative D call: TRBD1 (5 bases). The source material was peripheral blood. This receptor was identified in a middle-aged man with acute or convalescent COVID-19. The CDR3 here is CASSLQGLENYGYTF. The CDR3 coding sequence is TGTGCCAGCAGCCTTCAGGGCCTCGAGAACTATGGCTACACCTTC.